A single sample gave rise to the 2 T cell receptor beta chains below, sequenced in a study of T cell repertoires in cytomegalovirus infection. TCRdb reprocessed the reads with MiXCR, giving one entry per CDR3 protein. The sample records 350,000 to 450,000 distinct CDR3 sequences, over 15% being singletons. Sequenced: PBMCs. Receptor source: a human donor in good health (CMV status not recorded). Some clones in this sample may be carry-over from other donors' samples.

Ten or more counts support this clonotype. The chain couples TRBV7-2 to TRBJ1-2; D is unresolved. The CDR3 totals 14 residues. Germline CDR1 SGHTA, CDR2 FQGNSA. Trimming took 4 bases from V and 4 from J, leaving 13 bases between them. CDR3 DNA: TGTGCCAGCAGCTCAACCACAATCACCTATGGCTACACCTTC. This encodes CASSSTTITYGYTF.

This clonotype came up a few times. V and J are TRBV6-2 or TRBV6-3 and TRBJ2-5; 7 nucleotides align to TRBD2. The CDR3 consists of 14 residues. The V gene's germline CDR1 is MNHEY and CDR2 SVGEGT. Trimming took 0 bases from V and 5 from J; bases not matched to a gene: 3. The CDR3 protein is CASSYSRGMETQYF. CDR3 coding DNA: TGTGCCAGCAGTTACTCGCGGGGGATGGAGACCCAGTACTTC.